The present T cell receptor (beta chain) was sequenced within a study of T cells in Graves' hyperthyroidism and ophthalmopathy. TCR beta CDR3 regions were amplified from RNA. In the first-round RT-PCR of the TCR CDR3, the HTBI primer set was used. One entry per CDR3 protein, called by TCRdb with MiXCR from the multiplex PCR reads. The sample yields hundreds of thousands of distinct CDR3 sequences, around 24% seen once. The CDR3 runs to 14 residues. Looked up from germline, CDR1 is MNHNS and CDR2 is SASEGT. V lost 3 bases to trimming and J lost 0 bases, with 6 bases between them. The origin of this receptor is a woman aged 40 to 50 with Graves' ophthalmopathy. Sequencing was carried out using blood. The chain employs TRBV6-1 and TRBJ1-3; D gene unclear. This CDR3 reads CASSEGYSGNTIYF. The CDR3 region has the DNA TGTGCCAGCAGTGAGGGTTACTCTGGAAACACCATATATTTT.